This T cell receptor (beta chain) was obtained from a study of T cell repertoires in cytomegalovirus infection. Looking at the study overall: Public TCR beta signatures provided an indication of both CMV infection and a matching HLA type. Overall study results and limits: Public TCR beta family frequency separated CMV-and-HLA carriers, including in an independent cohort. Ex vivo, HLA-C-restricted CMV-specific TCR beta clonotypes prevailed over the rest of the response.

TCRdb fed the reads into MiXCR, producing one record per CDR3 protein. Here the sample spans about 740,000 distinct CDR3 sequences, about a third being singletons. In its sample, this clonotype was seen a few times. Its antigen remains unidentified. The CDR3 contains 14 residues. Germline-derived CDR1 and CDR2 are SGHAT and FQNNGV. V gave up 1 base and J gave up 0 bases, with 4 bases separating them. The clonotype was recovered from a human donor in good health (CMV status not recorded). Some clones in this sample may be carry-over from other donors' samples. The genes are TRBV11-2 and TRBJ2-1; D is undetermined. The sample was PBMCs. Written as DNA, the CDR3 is TGTGCCAGCAGCTTAGCTAGCTCCTACAATGAGCAGTTCTTC. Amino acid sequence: CASSLASSYNEQFF.